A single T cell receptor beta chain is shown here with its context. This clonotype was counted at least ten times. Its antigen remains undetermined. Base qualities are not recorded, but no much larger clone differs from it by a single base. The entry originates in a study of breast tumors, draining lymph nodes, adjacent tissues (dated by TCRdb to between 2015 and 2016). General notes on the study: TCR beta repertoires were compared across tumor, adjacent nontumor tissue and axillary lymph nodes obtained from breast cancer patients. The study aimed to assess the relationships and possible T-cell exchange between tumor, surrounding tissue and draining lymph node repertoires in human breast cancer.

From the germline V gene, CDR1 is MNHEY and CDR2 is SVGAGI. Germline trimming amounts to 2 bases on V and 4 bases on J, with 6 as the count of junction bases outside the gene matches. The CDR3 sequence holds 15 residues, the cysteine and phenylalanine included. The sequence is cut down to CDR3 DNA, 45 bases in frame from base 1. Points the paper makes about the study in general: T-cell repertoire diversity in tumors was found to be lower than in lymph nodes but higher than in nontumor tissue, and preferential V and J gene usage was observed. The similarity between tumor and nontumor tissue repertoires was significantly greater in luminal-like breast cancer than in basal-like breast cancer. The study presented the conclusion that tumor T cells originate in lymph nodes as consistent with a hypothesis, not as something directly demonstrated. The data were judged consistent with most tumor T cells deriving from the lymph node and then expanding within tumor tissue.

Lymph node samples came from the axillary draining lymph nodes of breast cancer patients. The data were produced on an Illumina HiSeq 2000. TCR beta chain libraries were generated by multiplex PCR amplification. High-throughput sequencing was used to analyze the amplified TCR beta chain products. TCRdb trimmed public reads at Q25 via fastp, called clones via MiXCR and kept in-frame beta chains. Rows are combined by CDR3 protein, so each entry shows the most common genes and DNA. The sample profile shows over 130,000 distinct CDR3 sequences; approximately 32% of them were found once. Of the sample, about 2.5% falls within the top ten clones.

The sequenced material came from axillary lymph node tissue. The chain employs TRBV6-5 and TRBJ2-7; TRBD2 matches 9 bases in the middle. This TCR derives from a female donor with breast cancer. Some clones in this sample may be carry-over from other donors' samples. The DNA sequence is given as TGTGCCAGCAGTTACGCGGGGGGGGGAGGTTACGAGCAGTACTTC. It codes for CASSYAGGGGYEQYF.